These 4 T cell receptor beta chains were sequenced from one sample in a study of CD8+CD57+ T cells in acquired aplastic anemia. Only patients with CD8+CD57+ cell expansion on flow cytometry were chosen for sequencing. The TCR beta profiling, which covered VDJ combination and CDR3 sequence, was carried out using genomic DNA as the template. TCRdb re-derived calls from the reads in MiXCR, one entry per CDR3 protein. The data show 150,000 to 200,000 distinct CDR3 sequences, around 48% seen once. Sequencing used sorted CD4+, CD8+, or CD8+CD57+ T cells (not recorded which) from PBMCs. The receptors here all came from a human donor with aplastic anemia.

This clonotype has a count of ten or more. This chain joins TRBV7-9 and TRBJ2-6; D gene ambiguous. The V end was cut by 3 bases, the J end by 12 bases, with 9 bases between. Germline V gene data show CDR1 as SEHNR and CDR2 as FQNEAQ (reference sequence). The CDR3 length is 12 residues. The CDR3 here is CASSLGMRVLTF. The CDR3 DNA follows: TGTGCCAGCAGCTTGGGAATGCGCGTCCTGACTTTC.

The V call is TRBV5-1, the J call TRBJ1-2, with 11 bases matching TRBD1. V lost 0 bases to trimming and J lost 6 bases; unmatched junction nucleotides: 7. CDR1 and CDR2 from the germline V gene are SGHRS and YFSETQ. The CDR3 has 16 residues. The CDR3: CASSLGTGGAGNGYTF. In DNA form, the CDR3 reads TGCGCCAGCAGCTTGGGGACAGGGGGCGCGGGTAATGGCTACACCTTC. The variable domain in full, completed from reference TRBV5-1 and TRBJ1-2, reads KAGVTQTPRYLIKTRGQQVTLSCSPISGHRSVSWYQQTPGQGLQFLFEYFSETQRNKGNFPGRFSGRQFSNSRSEMNVSTLELGDSALYLCASSLGTGGAGNGYTFGSGTRLTVV.

This clonotype was observed at least ten times. This chain uses TRBV10-1 with TRBJ1-5; 9 bases are a match to TRBD1. The germline gives CDR1 WNHNN, CDR2 SYGVQD (reference sequence). The CDR3 runs 17 residues. V trimming: 4 bases; J trimming: 1 base; junction bases outside the gene matches: 8. CDR3 loop: CASSVWTGDESNQPQHF. CDR3 nucleotides: TGCGCCAGCAGTGTCTGGACAGGGGATGAGAGCAATCAGCCCCAGCATTTT.

The rearrangement links TRBV20-1 to TRBJ2-3, with D perhaps assigned TRBD1 or TRBD2 (6 bases each). CDR3 length: 13 amino acids. Germline V gene sequence: CDR1 DFQATT, CDR2 SNEGSKA (reference sequence). Trimming stripped 1 base from V and 6 bases from J, with 11 bases between. The DNA of the CDR3 is TGCAGTGCTAGAGTCACAGGGAGGGATACGCAGTATTTT. Its protein product is CSARVTGRDTQYF.